This entry concerns a single T cell receptor (beta chain). This record comes from a study of cytotoxic CD8 clonotypes in ibrutinib-treated CLL. The CDR3 length is 14 residues. V lost 0 bases and J lost 4, with 7 bases in between. From germline, CDR1 is SNHLY and CDR2 FYNNEI. Sequenced by immunoSEQ multiplex PCR; TCRdb stores in-frame clones only, minus some. The sample consists of approximately 45,000 clones, 65% of them appearing once. The specimen was PBMCs, collected after 24 months of ibrutinib treatment. The chain carries TRBV2 and TRBJ1-5; D unclear. This sequence was found in a human donor with chronic lymphocytic leukemia. The CDR3 is CASSEARRNQPQHF. The CDR3, as DNA: TGTGCCAGCAGTGAAGCACGCCGAAATCAGCCCCAGCATTTT. Drawing the rest from reference TRBV2 and TRBJ1-5, the complete variable domain is EPEVTQTPSHQVTQMGQEVILRCVPISNHLYFYWYRQILGQKVEFLVSFYNNEISEKSEIFDDQFSVERPDGSNFTLKIRSTKLEDSAMYFCASSEARRNQPQHFGDGTRLSIL.